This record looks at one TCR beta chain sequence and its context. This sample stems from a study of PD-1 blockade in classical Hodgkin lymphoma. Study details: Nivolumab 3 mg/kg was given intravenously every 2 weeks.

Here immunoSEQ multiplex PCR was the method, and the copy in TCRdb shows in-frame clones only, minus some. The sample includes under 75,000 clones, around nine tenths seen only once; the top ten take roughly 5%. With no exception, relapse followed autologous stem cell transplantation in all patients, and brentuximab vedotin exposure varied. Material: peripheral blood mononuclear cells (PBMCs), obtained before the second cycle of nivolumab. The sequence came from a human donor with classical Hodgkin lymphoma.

This CDR3 reads CASSQLLSDGYTF. Here the CDR3 DNA reads TGCGCCAGCAGTCAATTACTTAGCGATGGCTACACCTTC. The chain combines TRBV23-1 with TRBJ1-2; D is unresolved. TRBV23-1 is recorded as an ORF, its role being uncertain. CDR3 length equals 13 residues. Trimming removed 1 base from V and 6 bases from J, with 9 bases in between.